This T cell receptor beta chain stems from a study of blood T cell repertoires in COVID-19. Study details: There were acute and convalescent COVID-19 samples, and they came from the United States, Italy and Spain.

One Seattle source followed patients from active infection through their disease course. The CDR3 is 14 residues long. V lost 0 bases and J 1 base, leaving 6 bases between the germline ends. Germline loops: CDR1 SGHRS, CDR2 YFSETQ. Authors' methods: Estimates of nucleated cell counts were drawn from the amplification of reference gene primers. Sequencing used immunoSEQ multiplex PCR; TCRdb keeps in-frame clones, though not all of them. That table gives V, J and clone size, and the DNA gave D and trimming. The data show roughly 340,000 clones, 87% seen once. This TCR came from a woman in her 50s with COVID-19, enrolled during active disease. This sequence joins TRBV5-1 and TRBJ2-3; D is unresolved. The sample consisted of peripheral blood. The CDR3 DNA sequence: TGCGCCAGCAGCTTGGGTTCTGGCACAGATACGCAGTATTTT. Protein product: CASSLGSGTDTQYF.